This T cell receptor beta chain was identified during a study of OX40 agonist ivuxolimab in advanced cancers. This clone appeared a single time. Generated by immunoSEQ multiplex PCR, the TCRdb table keeps only in-frame clones and is missing some. The table lists tens of thousands of clones, about 93% of them singletons. Blood sampling took place at baseline, cycle 4 day 1, and cycle 7 day 1. The sequence derives from an adult with an advanced solid tumor such as melanoma, head and neck, liver or kidney cancer. The material sequenced was CD4+ or CD8+ T cells sorted from blood, taken in a trial of the OX40 agonist ivuxolimab.

CDR3 sequence reads: CASRQNANTGELFF. CDR3 DNA sequence: TGCGCCAGCAGACAAAATGCGAACACCGGGGAGCTGTTTTTT. This chain connects TRBV5-1 to TRBJ2-2, with unresolved D. The V gene's germline CDR1 is SGHRS and CDR2 YFSETQ. Trimming pared 5 bases from V and 0 bases from J, leaving 8 bases between. This CDR3 region has 14 residues.